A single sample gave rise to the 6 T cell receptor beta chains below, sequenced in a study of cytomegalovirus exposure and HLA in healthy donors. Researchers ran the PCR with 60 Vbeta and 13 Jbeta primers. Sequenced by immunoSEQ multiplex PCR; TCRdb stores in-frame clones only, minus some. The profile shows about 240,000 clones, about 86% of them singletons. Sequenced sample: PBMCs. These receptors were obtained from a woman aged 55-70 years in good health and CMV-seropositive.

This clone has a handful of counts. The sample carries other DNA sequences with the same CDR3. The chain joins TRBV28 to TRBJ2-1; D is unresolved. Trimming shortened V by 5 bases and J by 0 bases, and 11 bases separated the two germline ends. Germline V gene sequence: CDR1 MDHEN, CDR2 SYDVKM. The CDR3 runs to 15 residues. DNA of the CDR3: TGTGCCAGCAGTCTCCTAGGATCCTCCTACAATGAGCAGTTCTTC. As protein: CASSLLGSSYNEQFF.

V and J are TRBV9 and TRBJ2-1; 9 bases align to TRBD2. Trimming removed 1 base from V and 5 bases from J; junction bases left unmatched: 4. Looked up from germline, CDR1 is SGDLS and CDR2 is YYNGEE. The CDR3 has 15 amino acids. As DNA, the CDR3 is TGTGCCAGCAGCGTACAGCCTAGCGGGAACAATGAGCAGTTCTTC. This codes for CASSVQPSGNNEQFF.

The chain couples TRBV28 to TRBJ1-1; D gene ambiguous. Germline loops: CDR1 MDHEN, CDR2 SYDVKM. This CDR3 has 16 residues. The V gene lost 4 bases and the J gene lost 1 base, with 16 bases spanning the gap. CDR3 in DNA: TGTGCCAGCAGTTACCGAGGGTCTAAAGCGAACACTGAAGCTTTCTTT. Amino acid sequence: CASSYRGSKANTEAFF. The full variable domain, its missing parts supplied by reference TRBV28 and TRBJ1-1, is DVKVTQSSRYLVKRTGEKVFLECVQDMDHENMFWYRQDPGLGLRLIYFSYDVKMKEKGDIPEGYSVSREKKERFSLILESASTNQTSMYLCASSYRGSKANTEAFFGQGTRLTVV.

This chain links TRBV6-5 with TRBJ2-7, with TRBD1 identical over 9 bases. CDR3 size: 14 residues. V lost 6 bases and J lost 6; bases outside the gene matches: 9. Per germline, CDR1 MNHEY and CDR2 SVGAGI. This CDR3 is CASSQGQGAGEQYF. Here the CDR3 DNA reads TGTGCCAGCAGCCAGGGACAGGGTGCGGGCGAGCAGTACTTC.

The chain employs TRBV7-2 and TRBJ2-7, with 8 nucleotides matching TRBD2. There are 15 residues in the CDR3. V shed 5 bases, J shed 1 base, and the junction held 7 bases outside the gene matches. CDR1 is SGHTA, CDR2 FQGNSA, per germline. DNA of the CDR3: TGTGCCAGCAGCACCGGGACTAGTTCTTCCTACGAGCAGTACTTC. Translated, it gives CASSTGTSSSYEQYF. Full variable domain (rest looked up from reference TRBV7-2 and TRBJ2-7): GAGVSQSPSNKVTEKGKDVELRCDPISGHTALYWYRQSLGQGLEFLIYFQGNSAPDKSGLPSDRFSAERTGGSVSTLTIQRTQQEDSAVYLCASSTGTSSSYEQYFGPGTRLTVT.

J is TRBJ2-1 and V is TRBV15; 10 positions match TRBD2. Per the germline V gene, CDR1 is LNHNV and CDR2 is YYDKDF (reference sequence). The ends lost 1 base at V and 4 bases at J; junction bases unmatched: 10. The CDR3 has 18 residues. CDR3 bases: TGTGCCACCAGCAGAGTGTCGGCTAGCGGGAGCCATTACAATGAGCAGTTCTTC. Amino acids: CATSRVSASGSHYNEQFF.